These T cell receptor beta chains were read from a single sample in a study of graft-versus-host responses after intestinal transplantation. Their target antigens are unknown. The protocol was immunoSEQ multiplex PCR, while the TCRdb copy is restricted to in-frame clones and leaves out a portion. Found here are tens of thousands of clones, roughly 90% of them singletons; the top ten hold 2.5%. Material: unstimulated CD8+ T cells sorted from spleen or lymph node cells, obtained before intestinal transplant. The receptors were gathered from a human donor who received an intestinal transplant. The CDR3 runs from the conserved cysteine through the conserved F or W. A D gene is named only where the DNA matches it firmly. Rows give clone size only sometimes, using once, few, many, or a class for an expanded clone.

j_call	clone_size	d_call	v_call	cdr3_aa	cdr3_nt
TRBJ1-3	few	TRBD1	TRBV5-4	CASSLIDRDPSGNTIYF	TGTGCCAGCAGCCTAATAGACAGGGACCCCTCTGGAAACACCATATATTTT
TRBJ1-5	NA	NA	TRBV28	CASIGAGGSNQPQHF	TGTGCCAGCATTGGGGCGGGAGGCAGCAATCAGCCCCAGCATTTT
TRBJ2-7	NA	NA	TRBV11-2	CASSGPGVPATEQYF	TGTGCCAGCAGCGGTCCAGGGGTTCCGGCCACCGAGCAGTACTTC
TRBJ1-6	NA	TRBD1	TRBV30	CAWSAPTGESSPLHF	TGTGCCTGGAGTGCACCGACAGGGGAAAGTTCACCCCTCCACTTT
TRBJ1-1	NA	NA	TRBV4-1	CASSQDLGKSTEAFF	TGCGCCAGCAGCCAAGATCTCGGGAAGAGCACTGAAGCTTTCTTT
TRBJ2-3	NA	NA	TRBV28	CASSLSPASGTDTQYF	TGTGCCAGCAGTTTAAGCCCGGCTAGCGGCACAGATACGCAGTATTTT
TRBJ2-7	once	TRBD2	TRBV11-2	CASSLVMGLAPYEQYF	TGTGCCAGCAGCTTAGTGATGGGACTAGCGCCGTACGAGCAGTACTTC
TRBJ1-5	NA	NA	TRBV6-5	CASRAGPGNQPQHF	TGTGCCAGCAGAGCGGGCCCGGGAAATCAGCCCCAGCATTTT
TRBJ2-1	NA	NA	TRBV6-5	CASSYSSGVDEQFF	TGTGCCAGCAGTTACTCTAGTGGTGTCGATGAGCAGTTCTTC
TRBJ2-7	once	TRBD1	TRBV18	CASSSGQGRSYEQYF	TGTGCCAGCTCCTCGGGACAGGGTCGTTCCTACGAGCAGTACTTC
TRBJ2-7	NA	TRBD2	TRBV28	CASSSGGGPYEQYF	TGTGCCAGCAGTTCGGGCGGGGGACCCTACGAGCAGTACTTC
TRBJ2-2	NA	TRBD1	TRBV9	CASSPRQGSTGELFF	TGTGCCAGCAGCCCTCGACAGGGTTCGACCGGGGAGCTGTTTTTT
TRBJ1-6	NA	NA	TRBV28	CASSLIGANSPLHF	TGTGCCAGCAGTTTAATAGGGGCCAACTCACCCCTCCACTTT
TRBJ2-1	few	TRBD2	TRBV6-1	CASSVSSGRMGNEQFF	TGTGCCAGCAGTGTTTCTAGCGGGAGGATGGGCAATGAGCAGTTCTTC
TRBJ2-7	few	TRBD1	TRBV15	CATSRDSKGGLEQYF	TGTGCCACCAGCAGAGATTCCAAAGGGGGCCTCGAGCAGTACTTC
TRBJ1-5	NA	NA	TRBV2	CASMEGSNQPQHF	TGTGCCAGCATGGAGGGTAGCAATCAGCCCCAGCATTTT
TRBJ2-2	NA	NA	TRBV13	CASSLGSPGTGELFF	TGTGCCAGCAGCCTCGGTTCCCCGGGGACCGGGGAGCTGTTTTTT
TRBJ2-7	NA	NA	TRBV14	CASSRGGRYEQYF	TGTGCCAGCTCCAGGGGTGGACGCTACGAGCAGTACTTC
TRBJ1-1	NA	TRBD1	TRBV19	CASSIGTGGNTEAFF	TGTGCCAGTAGTATAGGGACAGGGGGAAACACTGAAGCTTTCTTT
TRBJ2-3	NA	TRBD1	TRBV28	CASSLRDRGSTDTQYF	TGTGCCAGCAGTTTGAGGGACAGGGGCTCCACAGATACGCAGTATTTT
TRBJ2-5	NA	TRBD1	TRBV7-2	CASSPRVGTGYGETQYF	TGTGCCAGCAGCCCCAGGGTCGGGACAGGGTACGGCGAGACCCAGTACTTC
TRBJ2-7	NA	NA	TRBV19	CASSMDWRGEQYF	TGTGCCAGTAGTATGGACTGGCGGGGAGAGCAGTACTTC
TRBJ2-1	NA	TRBD1	TRBV6-6	CASSDRGRGNEQFF	TGTGCCAGCAGTGACAGGGGGCGCGGTAATGAGCAGTTCTTC
TRBJ2-5	NA	NA	TRBV2	CASSQGLLLRREYF	TGTGCCAGCAGTCAGGGGTTGTTGCTACGAAGGGAGTACTTC
TRBJ1-5	NA	NA	TRBV19	CASSIQGTNQPQHF	TGTGCCAGTAGTATACAGGGGACGAATCAGCCCCAGCATTTT
TRBJ2-1	NA	NA	TRBV7-9	CPVSYNEQFF	TGCCCCGTCTCCTACAATGAGCAGTTCTTC
TRBJ2-7	NA	TRBD1	TRBV9	CASSVDLTGDEQYF	TGTGCCAGCAGCGTAGACCTGACAGGGGACGAGCAGTACTTC
TRBJ1-2	NA	NA	TRBV6-5	CASSYGAGEDYGYTF	TGTGCCAGCAGTTACGGGGCAGGGGAAGACTATGGCTACACCTTC
TRBJ2-7	NA	NA	TRBV4-1	CASSHDLGQGGSYF	TGCGCCAGCAGCCACGATCTGGGCCAGGGGGGCTCGTACTTC